This TCR beta chain was identified during a study of shared clonotypes between healthy human individuals. Study-level results: Shared clonotypes across all four donors exceeded non-shared ones in generation probability. As a rule, naive subsets had a larger estimated richness than memory subsets.

The ends were cut back, 7 bases at V and 2 bases at J, with 20 bases in the middle. Germline V gives CDR1 LGHNT, CDR2 FRNRAP. The CDR3 is 16 amino acids. Sorted-subset replicate PCR reactions were performed with approximately 0.2 ug DNA, corresponding to tens of thousands of T cell genomes. The data were produced by immunoSEQ multiplex PCR, yet TCRdb's version contains in-frame clones alone and is incomplete. Of about 2.2 million clones in the sample, roughly 95% were seen once. Details on this clone: What it binds is unknown.

CD8 cells regarded as naive lacked CD45RO, were positively chosen for CCR7, and omitted terminally differentiated effector memory CD45RA+ cells. The study drew all its donors from Caucasian adults living in Nashville, Tennessee. The specimen sequenced was naive CD8+ T cells from PBMCs. The clonotype originates from a man between 18 and 29 years old in good health. Some clones in this sample may be carry-over from other donors' samples. The V call is TRBV12-5, the J call TRBJ2-5, with D perhaps matching TRBD2 (5 bases). The CDR3 is CASASSSLLGQETQYF. The CDR3 region has the DNA TGTGCTAGTGCCTCCTCTAGCCTCCTAGGGCAAGAGACCCAGTACTTC.